These T cell receptor beta chains were read from a single sample in a study of blood T cell repertoires in COVID-19. Profiling relied on immunoSEQ multiplex PCR, and the TCRdb table lists in-frame clones only, not all of them. This repertoire shows some 200,000 clones, 60% to 85% found once; its top ten account for 4.5% to 7%. Sequenced material: peripheral blood. The receptor source for this set is a woman aged 70 to 79 with acute or convalescent COVID-19. Both conserved end residues are part of each CDR3. D genes are given only for firm matches. Clone size is not always given. Where it is, it says once, few, many or a class for expanded clones.

cdr3_nt cdr3_aa j_call clone_size v_call d_call
TGTGCCACCAGTGATTCGAGACTAGCGGGAGCGGCCAAAAACATTCAGTACTTC CATSDSRLAGAAKNIQYF TRBJ2-4 NA TRBV24-1 TRBD2
TGTGCCAGCAACTCCGGGTCAACTAGGCAGCCCCAGCATTTT CASNSGSTRQPQHF TRBJ1-5 NA TRBV2 NA
TGTGCCTCGGTCCCGGGAGGAATCCTTAGTGGCTACACCTTC CASVPGGILSGYTF TRBJ1-2 NA TRBV30 NA
TGTGCCAGCAGCCCTCTCACGGGAGATGGCTACACCTTC CASSPLTGDGYTF TRBJ1-2 NA TRBV27 NA
TGTGCCAGCAGCGCCGGACAGAATCAGCCCCAGCATTTT CASSAGQNQPQHF TRBJ1-5 few TRBV2 NA
TGCGCCAGCAGTCCGGGACTTTCTGCTAATTCACCCCTCCACTTT CASSPGLSANSPLHF TRBJ1-6 NA TRBV5-1 NA
TGTGCCAGCAGTTACTTAGGGGAGGTTGGCTACACCTTC CASSYLGEVGYTF TRBJ1-2 NA TRBV6-2/TRBV6-3 NA
TGTGCCAGCAGCGGGACTAGCGGATACACCGGGGAGCTGTTTTTT CASSGTSGYTGELFF TRBJ2-2 NA TRBV7-9 TRBD2
TGTGCCAGCAGCGTAGCTGCGGGAGGGGGCGATGAGCAGTTCTTC CASSVAAGGGDEQFF TRBJ2-1 NA TRBV9 TRBD2
TGTGCCAGCAGCCAAGCTGCTAGCGGGAGGGCCATACCCGGGGAGCTGTTTTTT CASSQAASGRAIPGELFF TRBJ2-2 once TRBV4-2 TRBD2
TGTGCCAGCAGCGAACAGTCAGCTGGAAACACCATATATTTT CASSEQSAGNTIYF TRBJ1-3 NA TRBV9 NA
TGTGCCAGCAGCTTACGGATGGACACCGCCTATGGCTACACCTTC CASSLRMDTAYGYTF TRBJ1-2 NA TRBV7-2 NA
TGCGCCAGCAGTCAATCACAGGTAAGCTCCTACAATGAGCAGTTCTTC CASSQSQVSSYNEQFF TRBJ2-1 NA TRBV23-1 NA
TGTGCCAGTAGTTTAACCGGGAGCACCCACTCTGGAAACACCATATATTTT CASSLTGSTHSGNTIYF TRBJ1-3 NA TRBV19 NA
TGTGCCAGTAGTATCCCGACAGGGGCGGGCTATGGCTACACCTTC CASSIPTGAGYGYTF TRBJ1-2 NA TRBV19 TRBD1
TGCGCCAGTAGTTTCGACATCGGTGGCTACACCTTC CASSFDIGGYTF TRBJ1-2 NA TRBV19 NA
TGCGCCAGCAGCTTGTCTACTAGCGGGAAGACGTACGAGCAGTACTTC CASSLSTSGKTYEQYF TRBJ2-7 NA TRBV5-1 TRBD2
TGTGCCAGCAGCTTGGACAGGAAGACAACTAATGAAAAACTGTTTTTT CASSLDRKTTNEKLFF TRBJ1-4 NA TRBV5-6 NA
TGTGCCAGCTCTTATAAGCCGAGCAATCAGCCCCAGCATTTT CASSYKPSNQPQHF TRBJ1-5 NA TRBV27 NA
TGTGCCAGCGGCTGGGGACTAGCGGGAGGGCGTGGCGAGCAGTACTTC CASGWGLAGGRGEQYF TRBJ2-7 NA TRBV28 TRBD2
TGTGCCAGCAGCCAAGGACAGATCAATTCCCTTAACACTGAAGCTTTCTTT CASSQGQINSLNTEAFF TRBJ1-1 NA TRBV14 NA
TGCAGCGTTGAGCGGCGACTAGCGGAACTCACAGATACGCAGTATTTT CSVERRLAELTDTQYF TRBJ2-3 NA TRBV29-1 TRBD2
TGCGCCAGCAGCACCCGGGCCCCTAGCGGGACCTACAATGAGCAGTTCTTC CASSTRAPSGTYNEQFF TRBJ2-1 once TRBV5-1 TRBD2
TGCGCCAGCAGCTTGGGACTAGCGGGAGCCTACAATGAGCAGTTCTTC CASSLGLAGAYNEQFF TRBJ2-1 once TRBV5-1 TRBD2
TGTGCCAGCAGCTTCTGGACTCACAGTAGCACAGATACGCAGTATTTT CASSFWTHSSTDTQYF TRBJ2-3 NA TRBV5-6 NA
TGTGCCTGGAGTAGGGGGAATGAGCAGTTCTTC CAWSRGNEQFF TRBJ2-1 NA TRBV30 NA
TGTGCCAGCAGCTTAGGCGCCCCGACAGGGGACTATGGCTACACCTTC CASSLGAPTGDYGYTF TRBJ1-2 NA TRBV7-8 TRBD1
TGTGCCAGCAGGGGACAGTTCACCGGGGAGCTGTTTTTT CASRGQFTGELFF TRBJ2-2 NA TRBV25-1 TRBD1
TGTGCCAGCAGCCAAGCCCGGAATTCACCCCTCCACTTT CASSQARNSPLHF TRBJ1-6 NA TRBV3-1/TRBV3-2 NA
TGTGCCAGCAGCCACCCAGGGCGGGGGAGTGAGCAGTTCTTC CASSHPGRGSEQFF TRBJ2-1 NA TRBV3-1/TRBV3-2 TRBD2
TGTGCCAGCAGTACCGGGACAGGGACAGATACGCAGTATTTT CASSTGTGTDTQYF TRBJ2-3 NA TRBV6-5 TRBD1
TGTGCCAGCAGTCTTTTCCACCCACAGGAGCCCCGCACAGATACGCAGTATTTT CASSLFHPQEPRTDTQYF TRBJ2-3 NA TRBV28 NA
TGTGCCAGCAGCTTAGAACTAGCGGGAGGTAGCAATGAGCAGTTCTTC CASSLELAGGSNEQFF TRBJ2-1 NA TRBV11-2 TRBD2
TGCGCCAGCAGCTTAGGGGGCGAGAACACTGAAGCTTTCTTT CASSLGGENTEAFF TRBJ1-1 NA TRBV5-1 TRBD1
TGCGCCAGCAGCTCTCAGGGTTACGAGCAGTACTTC CASSSQGYEQYF TRBJ2-7 NA TRBV5-1 NA
TGTGCCAGCAGCGTAACTTCCGGGACACCAGACTATTCTAGCACAGATACGCAGTATTTT CASSVTSGTPDYSSTDTQYF TRBJ2-3 NA TRBV9 NA
TGTGCCAGCAGCTTAGATCCGGGACTAACCAATGAGCAGTTCTTC CASSLDPGLTNEQFF TRBJ2-1 few TRBV11-3 TRBD2
TGTGCCAGCTCAGCCCAGGGGGCGCGCACAGATACGCAGTATTTT CASSAQGARTDTQYF TRBJ2-3 NA TRBV18 TRBD1
TGTGCCAGCATCTTTGCCTCGGGCAATGAGCAGTTCTTC CASIFASGNEQFF TRBJ2-1 NA TRBV28 NA
TGTGCCAGCAGACGGGACAGCTCCTACGAGCAGTACTTC CASRRDSSYEQYF TRBJ2-7 NA TRBV5-4 TRBD1
TGTGCCACCAGCATCTACAGGGTTAGTTCACCCCTCCACTTT CATSIYRVSSPLHF TRBJ1-6 NA TRBV15 NA
TGTGCCAGCTCACCATTACACGAGACCCAGTACTTC CASSPLHETQYF TRBJ2-5 NA TRBV18 NA
TGTGCCAGCAGCCACAGAAGCGGGATTTCCGGGGAGCTGTTTTTT CASSHRSGISGELFF TRBJ2-2 once TRBV7-2 TRBD2
TGTGCCAGCAGTGAGCAGGGGCCGCCACAGCCCCAGCATTTT CASSEQGPPQPQHF TRBJ1-5 NA TRBV6-4 NA